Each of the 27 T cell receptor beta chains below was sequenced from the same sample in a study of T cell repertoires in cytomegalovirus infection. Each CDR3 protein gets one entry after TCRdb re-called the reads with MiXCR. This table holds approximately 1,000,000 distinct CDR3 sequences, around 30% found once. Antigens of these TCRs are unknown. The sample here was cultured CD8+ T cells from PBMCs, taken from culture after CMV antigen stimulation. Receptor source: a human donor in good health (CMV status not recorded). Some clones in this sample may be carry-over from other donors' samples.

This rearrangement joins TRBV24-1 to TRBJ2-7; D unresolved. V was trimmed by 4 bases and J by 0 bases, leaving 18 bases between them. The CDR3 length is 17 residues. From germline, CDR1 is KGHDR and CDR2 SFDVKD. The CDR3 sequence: CATSEGGRKTPSYEQYF. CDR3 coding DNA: TGTGCCACCAGTGAGGGTGGCAGAAAAACCCCCTCCTACGAGCAGTACTTC.

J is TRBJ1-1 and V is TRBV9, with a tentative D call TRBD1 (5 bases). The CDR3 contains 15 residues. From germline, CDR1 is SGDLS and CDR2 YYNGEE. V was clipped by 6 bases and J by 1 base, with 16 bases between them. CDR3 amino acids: CASTPGGIGNTEAFF. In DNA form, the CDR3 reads TGTGCCAGCACCCCCGGGGGGATTGGGAACACTGAAGCTTTCTTT.

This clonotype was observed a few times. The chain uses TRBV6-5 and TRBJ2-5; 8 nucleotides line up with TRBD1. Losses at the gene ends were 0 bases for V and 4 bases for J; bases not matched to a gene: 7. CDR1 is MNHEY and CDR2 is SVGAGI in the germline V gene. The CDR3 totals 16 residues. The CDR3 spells CASSYSLTGDPETQYF. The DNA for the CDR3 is TGTGCCAGCAGTTACTCTCTGACAGGGGACCCAGAGACCCAGTACTTC.

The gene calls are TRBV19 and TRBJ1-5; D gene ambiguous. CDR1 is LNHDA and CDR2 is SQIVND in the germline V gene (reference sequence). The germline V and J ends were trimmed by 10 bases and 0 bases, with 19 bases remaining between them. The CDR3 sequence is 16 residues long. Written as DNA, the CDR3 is TGTGCCACTAACGTTCTTCCGGGTCTTAGCAATCAGCCCCAGCATTTT. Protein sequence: CATNVLPGLSNQPQHF.

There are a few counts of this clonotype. Here the CDR3 reads CASSFFGQSPYNEQFF. The CDR3 DNA follows: TGTGCCAGCAGCTTTTTTGGACAGTCTCCCTACAATGAGCAGTTCTTC. V and J are TRBV7-8 and TRBJ2-1, with TRBD1 as a possible D gene (6 bases). This CDR3 is built from 16 residues. CDR1 SGHVS and CDR2 FQNEAQ come from the germline V gene. Trimming shortened V by 3 bases and J by 2 bases, and 14 bases separated the two germline ends. The full variable domain, in which reference TRBV7-8 and TRBJ2-1 provide the parts outside the CDR3, is GAGVSQSPRYKVAKRGQDVALRCDPISGHVSLFWYQQALGQGPEFLTYFQNEAQLDKSGLPSDRFFAERPEGSVSTLKIQRTQQEDSAVYLCASSFFGQSPYNEQFFGPGTRLTVL.

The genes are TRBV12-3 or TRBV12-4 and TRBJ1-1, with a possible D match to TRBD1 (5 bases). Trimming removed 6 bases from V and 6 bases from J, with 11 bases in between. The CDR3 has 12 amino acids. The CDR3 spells CASRRDSAEAFF. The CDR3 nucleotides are TGTGCCAGCAGACGTGACAGCGCTGAAGCTTTCTTT.

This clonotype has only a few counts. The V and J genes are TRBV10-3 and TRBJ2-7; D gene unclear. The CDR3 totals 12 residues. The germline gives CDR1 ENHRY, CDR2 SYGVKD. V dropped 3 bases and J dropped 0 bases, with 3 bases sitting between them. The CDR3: CAISDGSYEQYV. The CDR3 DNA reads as TGTGCCATCAGTGACGGCTCCTACGAGCAGTACGTC.

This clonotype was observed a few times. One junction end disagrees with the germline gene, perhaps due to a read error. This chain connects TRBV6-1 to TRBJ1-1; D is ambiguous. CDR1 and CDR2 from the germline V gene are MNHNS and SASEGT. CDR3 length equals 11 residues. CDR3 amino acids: CASSYVPDQFF. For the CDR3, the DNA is TGTGCCAGCAGTTATGTTCCGGACCAGTTTTTT.

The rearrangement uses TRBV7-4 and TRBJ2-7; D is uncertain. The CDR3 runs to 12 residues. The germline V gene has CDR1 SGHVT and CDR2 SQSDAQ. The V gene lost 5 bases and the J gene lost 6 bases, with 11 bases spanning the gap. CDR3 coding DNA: TGTGCCAGCAGCCCCGCGCCGGCCGAGCAGTACTTC. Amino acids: CASSPAPAEQYF.

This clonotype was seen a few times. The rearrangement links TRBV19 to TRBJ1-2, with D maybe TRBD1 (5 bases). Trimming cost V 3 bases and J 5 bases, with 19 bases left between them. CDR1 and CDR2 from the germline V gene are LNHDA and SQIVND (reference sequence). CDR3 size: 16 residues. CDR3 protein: CASSIQPRDLLYGYTF. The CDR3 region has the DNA TGTGCCAGTAGTATCCAACCTCGGGACCTTCTTTATGGCTACACCTTC.

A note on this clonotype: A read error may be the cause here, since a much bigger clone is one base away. The CDR3, as DNA: TGTGCCAGCAGCTTGGGACTAGGTACCTACAATGAGCAGTTCTTC. Amino acids: CASSLGLGTYNEQFF. The chain combines TRBV5-5 with TRBJ2-1, with TRBD2 as a possible D gene (6 bases). Germline CDR1 reads SGHKS; CDR2 reads YYEKEE (reference sequence). This CDR3 spans 15 amino acids. V was pared by 0 bases and J by 2 bases, with 9 bases between.

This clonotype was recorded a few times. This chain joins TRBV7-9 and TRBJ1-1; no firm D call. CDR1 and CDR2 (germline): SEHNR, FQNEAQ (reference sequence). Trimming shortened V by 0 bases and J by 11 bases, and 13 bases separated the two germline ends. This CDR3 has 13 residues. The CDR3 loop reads CASSLAGIVLAFF. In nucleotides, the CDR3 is TGTGCCAGCAGCTTAGCGGGCATTGTCTTGGCTTTCTTT.

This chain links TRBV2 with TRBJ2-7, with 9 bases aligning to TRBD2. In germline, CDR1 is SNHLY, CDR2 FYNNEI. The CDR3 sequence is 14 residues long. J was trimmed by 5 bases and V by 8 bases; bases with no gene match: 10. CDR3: CASETGTSWNEQYF. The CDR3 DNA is TGTGCCAGCGAAACCGGGACTAGCTGGAACGAGCAGTACTTC.

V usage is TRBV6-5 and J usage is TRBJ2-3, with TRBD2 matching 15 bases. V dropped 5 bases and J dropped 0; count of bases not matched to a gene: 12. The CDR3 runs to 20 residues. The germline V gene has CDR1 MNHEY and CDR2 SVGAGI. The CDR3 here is CASSQSSGLAGGYSTDTQYF. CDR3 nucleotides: TGTGCCAGCAGTCAATCCTCGGGACTAGCGGGGGGCTATAGCACAGATACGCAGTATTTT.

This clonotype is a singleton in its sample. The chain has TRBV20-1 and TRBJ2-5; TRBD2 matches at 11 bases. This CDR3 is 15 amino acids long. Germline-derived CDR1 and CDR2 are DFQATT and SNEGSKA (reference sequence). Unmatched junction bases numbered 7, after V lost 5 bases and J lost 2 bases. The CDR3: CSARLLAGEQETQYF. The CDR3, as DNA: TGCAGTGCTCGACTACTAGCGGGGGAACAAGAGACCCAGTACTTC.

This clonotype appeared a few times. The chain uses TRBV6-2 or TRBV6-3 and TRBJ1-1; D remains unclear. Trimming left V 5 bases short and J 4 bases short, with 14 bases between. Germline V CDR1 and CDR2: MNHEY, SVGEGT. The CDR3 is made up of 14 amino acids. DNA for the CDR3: TGTGCCAGCAGTCTACCGGGGATTGGCACTGAAGCTTTCTTT. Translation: CASSLPGIGTEAFF.

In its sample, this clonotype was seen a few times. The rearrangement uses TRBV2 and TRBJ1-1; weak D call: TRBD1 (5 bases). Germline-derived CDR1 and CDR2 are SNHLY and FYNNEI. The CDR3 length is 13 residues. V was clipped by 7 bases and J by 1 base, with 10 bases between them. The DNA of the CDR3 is TGTGCCAGCAAAGGGGCTCCGAACACTGAAGCTTTCTTT. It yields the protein CASKGAPNTEAFF.

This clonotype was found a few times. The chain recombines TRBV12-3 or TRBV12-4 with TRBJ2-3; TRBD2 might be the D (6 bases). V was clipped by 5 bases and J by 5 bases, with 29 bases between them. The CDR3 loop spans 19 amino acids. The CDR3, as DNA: TGTGCCAGCAGTCAACCGCCGTCTAGCGCGGACCTACACGGAGATACGCAGTATTTT. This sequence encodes CASSQPPSSADLHGDTQYF.

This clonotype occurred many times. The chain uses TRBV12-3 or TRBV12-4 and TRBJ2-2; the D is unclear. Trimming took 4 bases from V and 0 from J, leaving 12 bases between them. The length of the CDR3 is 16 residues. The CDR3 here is CASSSPAGTNTGELFF. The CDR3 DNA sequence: TGTGCCAGCAGTTCCCCGGCAGGAACGAACACCGGGGAGCTGTTTTTT.

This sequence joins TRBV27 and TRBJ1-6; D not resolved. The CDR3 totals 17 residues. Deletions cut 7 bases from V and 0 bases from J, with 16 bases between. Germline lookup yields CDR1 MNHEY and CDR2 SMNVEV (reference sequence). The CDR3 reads CASTPYGQSSYNSPLHF. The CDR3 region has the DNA TGTGCCAGCACTCCTTACGGGCAAAGCTCCTATAATTCACCCCTCCACTTT.

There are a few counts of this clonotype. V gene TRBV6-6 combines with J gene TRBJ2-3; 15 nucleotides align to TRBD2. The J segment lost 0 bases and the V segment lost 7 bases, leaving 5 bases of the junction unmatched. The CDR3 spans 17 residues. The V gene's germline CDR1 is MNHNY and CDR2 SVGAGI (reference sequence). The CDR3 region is CASIGLAGGFSTDTQYF. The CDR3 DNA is TGTGCCAGCATCGGACTAGCGGGGGGGTTTAGCACAGATACGCAGTATTTT.

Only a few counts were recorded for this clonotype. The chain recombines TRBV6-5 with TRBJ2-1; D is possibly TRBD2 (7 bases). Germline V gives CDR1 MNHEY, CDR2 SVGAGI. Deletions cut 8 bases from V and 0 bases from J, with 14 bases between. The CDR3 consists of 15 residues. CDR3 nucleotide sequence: TGTGCCAGCGGGGAGGGGGAAAGCTCCTACAATGAGCAGTTCTTC. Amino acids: CASGEGESSYNEQFF.

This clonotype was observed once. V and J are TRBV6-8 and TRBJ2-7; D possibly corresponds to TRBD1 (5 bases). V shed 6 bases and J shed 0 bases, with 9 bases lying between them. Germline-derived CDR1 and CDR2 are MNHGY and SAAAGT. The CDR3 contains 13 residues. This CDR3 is CASRDKVSYEQYV. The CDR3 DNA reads TGTGCCAGCAGGGACAAAGTCTCCTACGAGCAGTACGTC.

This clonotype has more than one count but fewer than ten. CDR3 nucleotides: TGTGCCAGCAGCTTAGAGGCGGGGCCTCAAGAGACCCAGTACTTC. This codes for CASSLEAGPQETQYF. The rearrangement links TRBV7-6 to TRBJ2-5; weak D call: TRBD2 (6 bases). This CDR3 comprises 15 residues. CDR1 is SGHVS, CDR2 FNYEAQ, per germline. V was trimmed by 1 base and J by 2 bases, leaving 11 bases between them.

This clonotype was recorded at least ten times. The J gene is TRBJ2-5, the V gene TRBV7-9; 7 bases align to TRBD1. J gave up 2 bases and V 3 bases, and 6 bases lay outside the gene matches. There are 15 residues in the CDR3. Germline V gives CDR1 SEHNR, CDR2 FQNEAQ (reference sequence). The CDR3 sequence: CASSLAGQEQETQYF. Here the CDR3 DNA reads TGTGCCAGCAGCTTGGCAGGACAGGAGCAAGAGACCCAGTACTTC.

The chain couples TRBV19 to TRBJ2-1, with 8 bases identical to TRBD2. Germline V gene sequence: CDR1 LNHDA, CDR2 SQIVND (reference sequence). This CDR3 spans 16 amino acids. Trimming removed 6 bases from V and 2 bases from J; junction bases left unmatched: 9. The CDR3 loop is CASRAAGGRTYNEQFF. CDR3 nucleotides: TGTGCCAGTAGAGCGGCGGGAGGTCGGACCTACAATGAGCAGTTCTTC.

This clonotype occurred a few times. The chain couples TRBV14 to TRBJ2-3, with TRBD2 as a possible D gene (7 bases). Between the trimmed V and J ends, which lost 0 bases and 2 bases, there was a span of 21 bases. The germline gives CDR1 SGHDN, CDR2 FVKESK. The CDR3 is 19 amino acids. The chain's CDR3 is CASSQEVRGVRTATDTQYF. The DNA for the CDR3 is TGTGCCAGCAGCCAAGAGGTTCGGGGGGTACGGACAGCCACAGATACGCAGTATTTT.